The 27 T cell receptor beta chains below come from one sample, sequenced in a study of blood T cell repertoires in COVID-19. Here immunoSEQ multiplex PCR was the method, and the copy in TCRdb shows in-frame clones only, minus some. The sample contains roughly 150,000 clones, 80% of which appear only once. The sequenced sample consisted of peripheral blood. All receptors derive from a woman between 50 and 59 years old with acute or convalescent COVID-19.

The chain carries TRBV5-1 and TRBJ2-5, with TRBD2 matching over 7 bases. The ends lost 0 bases at V and 2 bases at J; junction bases unmatched: 4. This CDR3 spans 15 amino acids. CDR1 and CDR2 (germline): SGHRS, YFSETQ. The CDR3 region has the DNA TGCGCCAGCAGCTTGGCCGGGGAGGGTCAAGAGACCCAGTACTTC. Translation: CASSLAGEGQETQYF. Full variable domain (remainder filled in from reference TRBV5-1 and TRBJ2-5): KAGVTQTPRYLIKTRGQQVTLSCSPISGHRSVSWYQQTPGQGLQFLFEYFSETQRNKGNFPGRFSGRQFSNSRSEMNVSTLELGDSALYLCASSLAGEGQETQYFGPGTRLLVL.

CDR3 in amino acids: CASSLAGEGYTF. Here the CDR3 DNA reads TGTGCCAGCAGCTTAGCAGGGGAAGGCTACACCTTC. V and J are TRBV13 and TRBJ1-2; TRBD1 might be the D (6 bases). This CDR3 spans 12 amino acids. V dropped 1 base and J dropped 8 bases, with 8 bases sitting between them. Germline V lookup: CDR1 PRHDT, CDR2 FYEKMQ (reference sequence).

This chain joins TRBV7-6 and TRBJ1-5; no firm D call. The V end lost 5 bases, the J end lost 4 bases, and 9 bases lay between the germline ends. Germline V lookup: CDR1 SGHVS, CDR2 FNYEAQ. The CDR3 consists of 13 residues. CDR3 region: CASSPQQNQPQHF. As DNA, the CDR3 is TGTGCCAGCAGCCCCCAACAAAATCAGCCCCAGCATTTT.

The rearrangement joins TRBV7-8 to TRBJ2-3; D is perhaps TRBD2 (5 bases). CDR3 length: 16 amino acids. The V gene lost 1 base and the J gene lost 4 bases, with 15 bases spanning the gap. Germline values: CDR1 SGHVS, CDR2 FQNEAQ. In DNA, the CDR3 is TGTGCCAGCAGCTTAGGGGCGTCGGGAAACCCAGATACGCAGTATTTT. Protein product: CASSLGASGNPDTQYF.

The chain combines TRBV5-1 with TRBJ1-3, with 8 bases matching TRBD1. J was trimmed by 6 bases and V by 0 bases; bases with no gene match: 5. The CDR3 has 15 amino acids. The V gene's germline CDR1 is SGHRS and CDR2 YFSETQ. CDR3: CASSLGDQGANTIYF. The CDR3 DNA sequence: TGCGCCAGCAGCTTGGGTGACCAGGGGGCAAACACCATATATTTT. The full variable domain, its missing parts supplied by reference TRBV5-1 and TRBJ1-3, is KAGVTQTPRYLIKTRGQQVTLSCSPISGHRSVSWYQQTPGQGLQFLFEYFSETQRNKGNFPGRFSGRQFSNSRSEMNVSTLELGDSALYLCASSLGDQGANTIYFGEGSWLTVV.

The V call is TRBV6-5, the J call TRBJ1-1; D may be TRBD1 (5 bases). Germline values: CDR1 MNHEY, CDR2 SVGAGI. The CDR3 extends over 13 amino acids. Trimming removed 9 bases from V and 4 bases from J, with 15 bases in between. The CDR3 region is CARGKGRRTEAFF. In DNA form, the CDR3 reads TGTGCCAGGGGGAAGGGGCGCCGCACTGAAGCTTTCTTT.

V and J are TRBV18 and TRBJ2-6; no firm D call. V lost 3 bases and J lost 4, with 13 bases in between. The CDR3 has 16 residues. CDR1 and CDR2 from the germline V gene are KGHSH and LQKENI. The CDR3 coding sequence is TGTGCCAGCTCACCGGCGGCGGCTTCGGGGGCCAACGTCCTGACTTTC. Amino acids: CASSPAAASGANVLTF.

The V and J genes are TRBV28 and TRBJ1-2; TRBD1 aligns across 8 bases. The germline gives CDR1 MDHEN, CDR2 SYDVKM. The CDR3 runs to 15 residues. Trimming cost V 5 bases and J 4 bases; bases outside gene matches: 9. CDR3 sequence reads: CASSPQDRGSYGYTF. As DNA, the CDR3 is TGTGCCAGCAGTCCCCAAGACAGGGGCAGCTATGGCTACACCTTC.

This clone was picked up one time. This sequence joins TRBV5-8 and TRBJ1-2; TRBD1 matches 10 bases. Per germline, CDR1 SGHTS and CDR2 YDEGEE. This CDR3 has 15 amino acids. V was pared by 0 bases and J by 8 bases, with 7 bases of the junction left unmatched. CDR3 in amino acids: CASSLGTGGIWGYTF. CDR3 nucleotide sequence: TGTGCCAGCAGCTTGGGGACAGGGGGGATCTGGGGCTACACCTTC.

The chain links TRBV30 to TRBJ1-4; weak D call: TRBD1 (5 bases). The CDR3 runs 11 residues. The germline V and J ends were trimmed by 8 bases and 10 bases, with 14 bases remaining between them. Germline loops: CDR1 GTSNPN, CDR2 SVGIG (reference sequence). The CDR3 coding sequence is TGTGCCCTGGGGCCGGCTGGAAAACTGTTTTTT. Protein sequence: CALGPAGKLFF.

The V gene is TRBV10-2, the J gene TRBJ2-5, with D possibly TRBD1 on 6 matching bases. The germline V and J ends were trimmed by 10 bases and 5 bases, with 17 bases remaining between them. Germline V gives CDR1 WSHSY, CDR2 SAAADI. The CDR3 contains 13 residues. CDR3 region: CATRDTTRETQYF. As DNA, the CDR3 is TGCGCCACCAGGGACACCACTCGGGAGACCCAGTACTTC.

The chain carries TRBV21-1 and TRBJ2-7; the listed D gene, TRBD1, was not tested against the DNA. TRBV21-1 constitutes a pseudogene. The CDR3 loop spans 14 amino acids. CDR3 DNA sequence: TGTGCCAGCAGCATACGGACAGGCTCCCCCGGGCAGTACTTC. Residues: CASSIRTGSPGQYF.

In this sample, this clone turned up many times. This sequence joins TRBV9 and TRBJ1-6; maybe TRBD1 (5 bases). The CDR3 is 16 amino acids. Trimming pared 4 bases from V and 10 bases from J, leaving 21 bases between. Germline assignment: CDR1 SGDLS and CDR2 YYNGEE. CDR3 bases: TGTGCCAGCAGCCCGAGGCTGGAGTCCTGGGGCTCACCCCTCCACTTT. Its protein is CASSPRLESWGSPLHF. Variable domain in full (rest from reference TRBV9 and TRBJ1-6): DSGVTQTPKHLITATGQRVTLRCSPRSGDLSVYWYQQSLDQGLQFLIQYYNGEERAKGNILERFSAQQFPDLHSELNLSSLELGDSALYFCASSPRLESWGSPLHFGNGTRLTVT.

J is TRBJ2-3 and V is TRBV6-5; D is unclear. This CDR3 has 14 amino acids. V shed 4 bases and J shed 0 bases, with 8 bases lying between them. CDR1 and CDR2 from the germline V gene are MNHEY and SVGAGI. The chain's CDR3 is CASSSHRSTDTQYF. In nucleotides, the CDR3 is TGTGCCAGCAGTTCGCACAGAAGCACAGATACGCAGTATTTT.

The chain combines TRBV9 with TRBJ2-3, with D hard to call. Between the trimmed V and J ends, which lost 0 bases and 0 bases, there was a span of 11 bases. Per germline, CDR1 SGDLS and CDR2 YYNGEE. The CDR3 runs 16 residues. This CDR3 reads CASSVESGISTDTQYF. Here the CDR3 DNA reads TGTGCCAGCAGCGTAGAGTCAGGTATTAGCACAGATACGCAGTATTTT.

This clone was recorded only once. CDR3 region: CASSEAGQGHTEAFF. Here the CDR3 DNA reads TGTGCCAGCAGTGAAGCAGGACAGGGGCACACTGAAGCTTTCTTT. J is TRBJ1-1 and V is TRBV2, with 9 bases identical to TRBD1. V was pared by 0 bases and J by 3 bases, with 2 bases of the junction left unmatched. Germline CDR1 reads SNHLY; CDR2 reads FYNNEI. The CDR3 runs 15 residues.

This rearrangement joins TRBV12-3 or TRBV12-4 to TRBJ2-3, with a tentative D call TRBD2 (6 bases). Trimming pared 3 bases from V and 4 bases from J, leaving 8 bases between. CDR3 length equals 13 residues. The CDR3 coding sequence is TGTGCCAGCAGTTTCGGGGGAGCAGATACGCAGTATTTT. The encoded protein is CASSFGGADTQYF.

V and J are TRBV7-8 and TRBJ2-1, with TRBD2 matching 8 bases. Germline V lookup: CDR1 SGHVS, CDR2 FQNEAQ. V shed 2 bases, J shed 7 bases, and the junction held 7 bases outside the gene matches. The CDR3 is 15 amino acids. CDR3: CASSLSGLAENEQFF. CDR3 DNA: TGTGCCAGCAGCTTATCTGGACTAGCTGAAAATGAGCAGTTCTTC.

J is TRBJ2-5 and V is TRBV5-1, with D tentatively TRBD2 (5 bases). The germline V gene has CDR1 SGHRS and CDR2 YFSETQ. Between the trimmed V and J ends, which lost 4 bases and 1 base, there was a span of 8 bases. This CDR3 has 13 residues. The CDR3 sequence is CASSMDFQETQYF. The DNA for the CDR3 is TGCGCCAGCAGCATGGACTTCCAAGAGACCCAGTACTTC.

The J gene is TRBJ1-2, the V gene TRBV5-1; a weak D match, TRBD1 (6 bases). Germline CDR1 is SGHRS and CDR2 is YFSETQ. V shed 4 bases and J shed 3 bases, with 13 bases lying between them. The CDR3 runs 14 residues. CDR3 in DNA: TGCGCCAGCAGCCGGGGGGACAATGACTATGGCTACACCTTC. It is translated as CASSRGDNDYGYTF. The complete variable domain, with remaining parts taken from reference TRBV5-1 and TRBJ1-2, reads KAGVTQTPRYLIKTRGQQVTLSCSPISGHRSVSWYQQTPGQGLQFLFEYFSETQRNKGNFPGRFSGRQFSNSRSEMNVSTLELGDSALYLCASSRGDNDYGYTFGSGTRLTVV.

The chain has TRBV4-1 and TRBJ2-5; possibly TRBD1 for D (5 bases). This CDR3 comprises 16 residues. Per germline, CDR1 MGHRA and CDR2 YSYEKL. With 0 bases removed from V and 5 bases from J, the gap between germline ends came to 16 bases. The chain's CDR3 is CASSQDSQGVGETQYF. Here the CDR3 DNA reads TGCGCCAGCAGCCAAGATAGCCAGGGTGTGGGGGAGACCCAGTACTTC.

For the CDR3, the DNA is TGTGCCAGCAGTCTGGGACTAGCGGAGTACAATGAGCAGTTCTTC. Its protein is CASSLGLAEYNEQFF. The V and J genes are TRBV6-6 and TRBJ2-1, with TRBD2 matching over 11 bases. In germline, CDR1 is MNHNY, CDR2 SVGAGI (reference sequence). CDR3 size: 15 residues. J lost 4 bases, V lost 5 bases, and 4 bases had no gene match.

The chain uses TRBV6-6 and TRBJ1-1; D possibly corresponds to TRBD1 (6 bases). Trimming pared 8 bases from V and 1 base from J, leaving 14 bases between. CDR1 is MNHNY and CDR2 is SVGAGI in the germline V gene (reference sequence). The CDR3 is 14 amino acids. The DNA of the CDR3 is TGTGCCAGCTCCCCCCCGGACAGGAACACTGAAGCTTTCTTT. Protein sequence: CASSPPDRNTEAFF.

The rearrangement joins TRBV28 to TRBJ1-2; possibly TRBD1 for D (5 bases). The CDR3 covers 15 residues. Trimming left V 4 bases short and J 8 bases short, with 20 bases between. Germline loops: CDR1 MDHEN, CDR2 SYDVKM. The chain's CDR3 is CASSSLIQGQMGYTF. CDR3 DNA sequence: TGTGCCAGCAGTTCCCTAATTCAGGGTCAGATGGGCTACACCTTC.

This rearrangement joins TRBV6-2 or TRBV6-3 to TRBJ2-7; 7 positions agree with TRBD1. CDR3 length: 15 residues. Losses at the gene ends were 5 bases for V and 1 base for J; bases not matched to a gene: 8. Germline-derived CDR1 and CDR2 are MNHEY and SVGEGT. The CDR3 reads CASSDRDSASYEQYF. CDR3 nucleotides: TGTGCCAGCAGTGACCGGGACAGCGCATCCTACGAGCAGTACTTC.

This clone has only one observation. CDR3 residues: CASSIGQGAPNEQFF. CDR3 DNA sequence: TGTGCCAGTAGTATAGGCCAGGGGGCTCCGAATGAGCAGTTCTTC. The chain uses TRBV19 and TRBJ2-1; 8 bases agree with TRBD1. The V gene's germline CDR1 is LNHDA and CDR2 SQIVND (reference sequence). The CDR3 spans 15 residues. V trimming: 1 base; J trimming: 7 bases; junction bases outside the gene matches: 6.

The rearrangement joins TRBV5-4 to TRBJ2-2; 8 nucleotides align to TRBD2. The CDR3 has 15 residues. In germline, CDR1 is SGHNT, CDR2 YYREEE (reference sequence). Trimming took 0 bases from V and 3 from J; bases not matched to a gene: 1. CDR3 nucleotide sequence: TGTGCCAGCAGCTTGGGAGCGGGGGACACCGGGGAGCTGTTTTTT. It specifies CASSLGAGDTGELFF.